This TCR beta chain was documented in a study of T-cell memory formation after mild COVID-19. Study-wide findings and caveats: CD8+ contracting clones occupied EMRA, while CD4+ ones occupied mainly CM and EM. Clones contracting over day 15 to 85 were CD4/CD8 balanced, with later expanders leaning CD4+.

TCRdb re-analysed the 5' RACE reads in MiXCR, keeping a single row per CDR3 protein. The sample records about 560,000 distinct CDR3 sequences, about 20% being singletons. This clonotype was seen a few times. What it recognizes is unknown. The sample was PBMCs or a T cell subset sorted from them (not recorded which). The clonotype was recovered from an adult woman who had mild COVID-19 (a few samples of this study predate the infection). Cell type and time point are not known.

CDR3 region: CSASSMDSTTGELFF. For the CDR3, the DNA is TGCAGTGCTAGCTCCATGGACAGCACCACCGGGGAGCTGTTTTTT. The V gene is TRBV20-1, the J gene TRBJ2-2; maybe TRBD1 (6 bases). Trimming left V 3 bases short and J 4 bases short, with 15 bases between. Germline V gene data show CDR1 as DFQATT and CDR2 as SNEGSKA (reference sequence). CDR3 length: 15 residues.